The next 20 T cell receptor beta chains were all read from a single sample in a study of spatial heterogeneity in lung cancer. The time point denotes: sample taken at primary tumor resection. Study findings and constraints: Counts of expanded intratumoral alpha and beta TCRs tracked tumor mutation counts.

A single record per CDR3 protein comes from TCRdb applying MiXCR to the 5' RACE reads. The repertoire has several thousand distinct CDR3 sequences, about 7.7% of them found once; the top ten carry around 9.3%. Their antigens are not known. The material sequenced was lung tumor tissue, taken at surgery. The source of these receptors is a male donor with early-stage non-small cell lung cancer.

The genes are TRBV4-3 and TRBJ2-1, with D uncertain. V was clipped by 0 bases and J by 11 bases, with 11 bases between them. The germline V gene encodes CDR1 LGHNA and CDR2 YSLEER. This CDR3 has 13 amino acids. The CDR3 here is CASSQENLFKQFF. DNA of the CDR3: TGCGCCAGCAGCCAAGAGAATCTCTTTAAGCAGTTCTTC.

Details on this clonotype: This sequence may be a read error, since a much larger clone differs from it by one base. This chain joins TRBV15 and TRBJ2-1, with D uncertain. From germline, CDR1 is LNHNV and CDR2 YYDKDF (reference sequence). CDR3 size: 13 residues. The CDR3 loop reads CTTSRDPGVEQFF. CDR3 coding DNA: TGTACCACCAGCAGAGATCCGGGTGTTGAGCAGTTCTTC.

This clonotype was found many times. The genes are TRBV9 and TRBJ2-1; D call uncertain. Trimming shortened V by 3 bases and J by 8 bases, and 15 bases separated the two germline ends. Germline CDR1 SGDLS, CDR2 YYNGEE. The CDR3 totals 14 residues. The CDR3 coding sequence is TGTGCCAGCAGCGCCATTTACGATATGGATGAGCAGTTCTTC. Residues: CASSAIYDMDEQFF.

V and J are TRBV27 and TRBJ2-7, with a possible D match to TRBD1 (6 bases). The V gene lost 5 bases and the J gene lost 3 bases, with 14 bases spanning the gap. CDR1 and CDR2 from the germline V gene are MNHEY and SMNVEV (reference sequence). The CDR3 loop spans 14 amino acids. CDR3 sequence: CASSRDRQSYEQYF. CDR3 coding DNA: TGTGCCAGCAGTCGCGACAGGCAGAGCTACGAGCAGTACTTC.

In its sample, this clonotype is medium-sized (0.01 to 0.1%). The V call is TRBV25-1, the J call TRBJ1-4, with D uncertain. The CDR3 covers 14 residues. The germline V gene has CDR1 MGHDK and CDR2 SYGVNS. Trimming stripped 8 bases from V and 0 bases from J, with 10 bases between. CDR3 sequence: CASGYSATNEKLFF. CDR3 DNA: TGTGCCAGCGGATATTCTGCAACTAATGAAAAACTGTTTTTT.

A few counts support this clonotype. CDR3 loop: CASSHEPTGELFF. For the CDR3, the DNA is TGTGCCAGCAGCCATGAACCAACCGGGGAGCTGTTTTTT. The V and J genes are TRBV7-9 and TRBJ2-2; D gene unclear. V was pared by 5 bases and J by 5 bases, with 9 bases between. The germline V gene encodes CDR1 SEHNR and CDR2 FQNEAQ (reference sequence). There are 13 residues in the CDR3.

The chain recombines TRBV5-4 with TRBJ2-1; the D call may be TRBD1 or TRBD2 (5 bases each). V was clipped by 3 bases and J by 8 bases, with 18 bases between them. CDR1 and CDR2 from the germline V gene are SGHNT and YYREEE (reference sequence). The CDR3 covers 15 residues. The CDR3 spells CASSSHRLGVDEQFF. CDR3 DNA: TGTGCCAGCAGCTCTCACAGGTTGGGGGTGGATGAGCAGTTCTTC.

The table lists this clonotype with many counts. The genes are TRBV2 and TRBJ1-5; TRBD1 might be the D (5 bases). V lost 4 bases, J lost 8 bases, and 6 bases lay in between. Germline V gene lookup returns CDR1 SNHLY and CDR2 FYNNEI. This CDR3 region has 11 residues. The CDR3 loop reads CASSGGKPQHF. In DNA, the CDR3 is TGTGCCAGCAGTGGGGGGAAGCCCCAGCATTTT.

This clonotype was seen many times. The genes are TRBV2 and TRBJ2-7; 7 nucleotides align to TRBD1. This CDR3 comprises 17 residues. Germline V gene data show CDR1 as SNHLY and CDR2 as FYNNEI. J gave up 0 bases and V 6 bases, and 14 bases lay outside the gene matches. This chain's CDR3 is CASSAVLIQGYSYEQYF. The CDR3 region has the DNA TGTGCCAGCAGCGCCGTTTTAATACAGGGGTACTCCTACGAGCAGTACTTC.

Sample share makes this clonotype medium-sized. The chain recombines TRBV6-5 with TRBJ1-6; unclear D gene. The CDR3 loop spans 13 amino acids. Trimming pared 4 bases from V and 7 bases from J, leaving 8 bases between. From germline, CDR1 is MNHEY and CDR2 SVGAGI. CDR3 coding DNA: TGTGCCAGCAGTTGGCAGGAGAATTCACCCCTCCACTTT. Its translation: CASSWQENSPLHF.

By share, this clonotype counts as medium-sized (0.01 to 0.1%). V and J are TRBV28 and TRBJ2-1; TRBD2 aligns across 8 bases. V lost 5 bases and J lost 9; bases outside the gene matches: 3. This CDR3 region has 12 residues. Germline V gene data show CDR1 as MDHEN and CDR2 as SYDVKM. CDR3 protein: CASSISGGEQFF. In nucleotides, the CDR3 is TGTGCCAGCAGTATAAGCGGGGGTGAGCAGTTCTTC.

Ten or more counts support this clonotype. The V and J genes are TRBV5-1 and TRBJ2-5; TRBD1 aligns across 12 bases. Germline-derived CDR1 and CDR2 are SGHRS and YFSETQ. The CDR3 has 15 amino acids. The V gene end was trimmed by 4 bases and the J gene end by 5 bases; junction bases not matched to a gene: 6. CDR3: CASSQGTGGEETQYF. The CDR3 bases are TGCGCCAGCAGCCAAGGGACAGGGGGCGAGGAGACCCAGTACTTC.

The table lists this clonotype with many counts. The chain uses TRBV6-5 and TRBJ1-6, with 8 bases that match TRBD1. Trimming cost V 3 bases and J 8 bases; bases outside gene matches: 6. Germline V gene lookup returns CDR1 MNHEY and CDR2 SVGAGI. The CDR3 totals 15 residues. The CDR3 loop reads CASSYRGRGHSPLHF. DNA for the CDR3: TGTGCCAGCAGTTATAGAGGCAGGGGGCATTCACCCCTCCACTTT.

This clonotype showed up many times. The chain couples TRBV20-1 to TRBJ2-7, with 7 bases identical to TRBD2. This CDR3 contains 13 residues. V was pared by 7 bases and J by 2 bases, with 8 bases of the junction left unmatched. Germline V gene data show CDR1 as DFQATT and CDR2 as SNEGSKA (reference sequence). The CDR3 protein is CSVRGGRAYEQYF. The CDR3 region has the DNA TGCAGTGTCCGGGGCGGGAGAGCCTACGAGCAGTACTTC.

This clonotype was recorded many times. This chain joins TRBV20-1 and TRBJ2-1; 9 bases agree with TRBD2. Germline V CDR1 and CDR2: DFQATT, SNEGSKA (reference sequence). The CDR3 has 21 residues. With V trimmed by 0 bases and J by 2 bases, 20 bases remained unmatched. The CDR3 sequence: CSARDDASGTPLGKPYNEQFF. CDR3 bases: TGCAGTGCTAGAGACGACGCTAGCGGGACCCCTCTGGGAAAGCCCTACAATGAGCAGTTCTTC.

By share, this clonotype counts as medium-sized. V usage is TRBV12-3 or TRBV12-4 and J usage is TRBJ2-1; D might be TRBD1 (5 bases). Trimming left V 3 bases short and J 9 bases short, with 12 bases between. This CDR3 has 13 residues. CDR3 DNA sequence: TGTGCCAGCAGTTTGGCAGGGTTCGGTGAGCAGTTCTTC. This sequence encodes CASSLAGFGEQFF.

The CDR3 region is CASSLRSGETQYF. CDR3 sequence (DNA): TGTGCCAGCAGCTTAAGGTCGGGAGAGACCCAGTACTTC. V gene TRBV7-9 combines with J gene TRBJ2-5; no clear D gene. The V end was cut by 2 bases, the J end by 4 bases, with 8 bases between. The CDR3 has 13 amino acids. Germline V gives CDR1 SEHNR, CDR2 FQNEAQ (reference sequence).

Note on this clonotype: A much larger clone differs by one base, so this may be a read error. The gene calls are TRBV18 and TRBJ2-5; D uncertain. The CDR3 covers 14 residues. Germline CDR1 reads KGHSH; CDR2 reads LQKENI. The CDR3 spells CVSSPSRRSETQYF. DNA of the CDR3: TGTGTCAGCTCCCCCTCCCGCCGAAGTGAGACCCAGTACTTC.

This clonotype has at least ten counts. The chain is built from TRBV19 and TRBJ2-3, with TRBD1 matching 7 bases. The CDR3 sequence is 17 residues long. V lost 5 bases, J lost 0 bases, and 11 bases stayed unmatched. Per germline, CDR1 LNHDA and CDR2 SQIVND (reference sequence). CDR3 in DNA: TGTGCCAGTAGTCATAGGGGGCCGACATGGAGCACAGATACGCAGTATTTT. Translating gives CASSHRGPTWSTDTQYF.

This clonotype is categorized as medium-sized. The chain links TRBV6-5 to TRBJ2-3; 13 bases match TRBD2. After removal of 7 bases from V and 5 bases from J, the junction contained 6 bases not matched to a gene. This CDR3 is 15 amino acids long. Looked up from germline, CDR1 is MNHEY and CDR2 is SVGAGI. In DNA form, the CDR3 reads TGTGCCAGCACAGTTCGACTAGCGGGAGGAGATACGCAGTATTTT. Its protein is CASTVRLAGGDTQYF.